This TCR beta chain was documented in a study of blood T cell repertoires in COVID-19 (dated by TCRdb to the early 2020s). About the full investigation: The collaborator samples originated in the United States, Italy and Spain and spanned the acute and convalescent phases of COVID-19. The material from the prospective study consisted of cDNA or gDNA derived from T cells, B-cell-depleted T cells, or PBMCs. The repertoires were made available in a free public database intended to serve as a resource for research on the immune response to SARS-CoV-2. HLA class I and class II types, where available, came from metadata supplied by the sample provider rather than from assay-based typing. The samples were drawn from the first 160 participants of the ongoing ImmuneRACE study and from 950 to 1,500 subjects provided by 6 global collaborators. Nearly every sample came with metadata listing a de-identified subject ID, COVID-19 status, age in years and sex. Subjects who had been exposed to COVID-19, were actively infected with it, or had recovered from it provided the deeply sampled blood TCRbeta repertoires that made up the dataset.

Study-level results and caveats: The quantity of clinical and demographic metadata differed by source and by participant and was supplied without curation.

Based on the germline V gene (reference sequence), the CDR1 and CDR2 sequences are MNHNY and SVGAGI. The CDR3 runs 12 amino acids, cysteine and phenylalanine included. Of all the DNA, just the CDR3 is kept, 36 bases in frame from base 1. Between the V and J ends, shortened by 5 bases and 6 bases respectively, the junction contains 10 bases. As concerns this clone: This receptor's antigen is unknown. Base-call qualities are not available, and no considerably larger clone is one nucleotide away.

TCRbeta CDR3 regions were amplified from genomic DNA using the immunoSEQ Assay, a bias-controlled multiplex PCR. Concerning the study's data processing: Nucleated cell counts per sample were estimated from amplification of reference gene primers within the assay. Sequence reads were collapsed and filtered to measure the absolute abundance of every unique TCRbeta CDR3 rearrangement. For each sample, productive Simpson clonality was calculated as the square root of Simpson's diversity index across productive rearrangements. TCRdb carries this immuneACCESS record with in-frame sequences only. Its versions omit some clonotypes, under half of them owing to an unresolved V gene in the studies checked, with the rest unexplained. V, J and clone size reflect that table, while D and trimming were determined from the DNA. Counted in this sample were under 150,000 clones; less than 90% of them appeared once. The biggest ten clones account for 5.5% of the sample.

Participants in the prospective study were aged about 18 to 89 years, lived in 20 to 25 United States geographic areas, and enrolled through a virtual design. To assign participants to cohorts, the prospective study relied on clinical history that participants themselves reported in a screening survey and a study questionnaire. Mobile phlebotomists in the prospective study collected whole blood, serum and a nasopharyngeal or oropharyngeal swab from every participant. Participants in the prospective study had the option to provide additional blood draws and questionnaires over an approximately 2-month period. Before DNA extraction, blood samples from the prospective study were shipped at room temperature or frozen.

The sequencing input was PBMCs or T cells enriched from blood (not recorded which). The TCR sequence derives from a man aged 35 to 55 with acute COVID-19. The chain joins TRBV6-6 to TRBJ1-1; the D segment could be TRBD1, given 6 matching bases. The DNA sequence is given as TGTGCCAGCAGTAGGGGGGGAGCTGAAGCTTTCTTT. It specifies CASSRGGAEAFF.